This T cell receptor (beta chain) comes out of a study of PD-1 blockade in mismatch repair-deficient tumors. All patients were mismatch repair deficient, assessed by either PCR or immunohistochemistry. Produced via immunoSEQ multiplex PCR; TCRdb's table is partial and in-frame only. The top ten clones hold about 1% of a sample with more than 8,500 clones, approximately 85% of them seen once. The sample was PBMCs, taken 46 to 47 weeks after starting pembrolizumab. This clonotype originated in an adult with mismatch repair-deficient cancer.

CDR3 sequence reads: CAWTRNRGGREKLFF. The CDR3 region has the DNA TGTGCCTGGACCCGGAACAGGGGTGGACGTGAAAAACTGTTTTTT. V is TRBV30 and J is TRBJ1-4; 7 positions match TRBD1. From germline, CDR1 is GTSNPN and CDR2 SVGIG (reference sequence). This CDR3 has 15 amino acids. J lost 7 bases, V lost 4 bases, and 12 bases had no gene match.